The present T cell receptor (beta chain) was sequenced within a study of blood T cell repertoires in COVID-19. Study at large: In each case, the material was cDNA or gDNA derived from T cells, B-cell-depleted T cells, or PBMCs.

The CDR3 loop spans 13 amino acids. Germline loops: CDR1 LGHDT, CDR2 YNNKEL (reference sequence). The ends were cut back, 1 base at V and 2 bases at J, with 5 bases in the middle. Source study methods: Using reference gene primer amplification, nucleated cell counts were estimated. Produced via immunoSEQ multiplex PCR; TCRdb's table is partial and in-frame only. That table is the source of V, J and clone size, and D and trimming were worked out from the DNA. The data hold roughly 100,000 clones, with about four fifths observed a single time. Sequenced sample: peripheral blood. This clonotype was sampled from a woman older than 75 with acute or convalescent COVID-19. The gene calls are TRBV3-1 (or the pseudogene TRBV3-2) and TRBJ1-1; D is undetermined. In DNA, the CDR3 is TGTGCCAGCAGCCAAGCGGGTAACACTGAAGCTTTCTTT. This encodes CASSQAGNTEAFF.